These 17 T cell receptor beta chains were sequenced from one sample in a study of OX40 agonist ivuxolimab in advanced cancers. Measured with immunoSEQ multiplex PCR; TCRdb has only the in-frame clones, and not every one. In the table there are around 100,000 clones, around 93% of which are singletons. The sequences come from CD4+ or CD8+ T cells sorted from blood, collected in a trial of the OX40 agonist ivuxolimab. The source of these receptors is an adult with an advanced solid tumor such as melanoma, head and neck, liver or kidney cancer.

The V gene is TRBV16, the J gene TRBJ1-1, with 9 bases that match TRBD1. The V and J ends lost 1 base and 3 bases, in that order; junction bases with no gene match: 3. CDR1 KGHSY and CDR2 FQNENV come from the germline V gene. This CDR3 is built from 15 residues. The CDR3 nucleotides are TGTGCCAGCAGCCAATACGGACAGGGGCACACTGAAGCTTTCTTT. Its translation: CASSQYGQGHTEAFF.

The chain recombines TRBV7-2 with TRBJ2-2, with TRBD2 identical over 11 bases. The CDR3 totals 16 residues. V trimming: 2 bases; J trimming: 5 bases; junction bases outside the gene matches: 4. Germline CDR1 reads SGHTA; CDR2 reads FQGNSA. CDR3 sequence reads: CASSLRGTSGTGELFF. CDR3 bases: TGTGCCAGCAGCTTAAGAGGGACTAGCGGAACCGGGGAGCTGTTTTTT. Complete variable domain (other parts from reference TRBV7-2 and TRBJ2-2): GAGVSQSPSNKVTEKGKDVELRCDPISGHTALYWYRQSLGQGLEFLIYFQGNSAPDKSGLPSDRFSAERTGGSVSTLTIQRTQQEDSAVYLCASSLRGTSGTGELFFGEGSRLTVL.

The chain uses TRBV28 and TRBJ2-5; D unresolved. The CDR3 has 11 amino acids. Germline-derived CDR1 and CDR2 are MDHEN and SYDVKM. The V end was cut by 3 bases, the J end by 5 bases, with 4 bases between. The CDR3 DNA reads as TGTGCCAGCAGTTTCGGGGAGACCCAGTACTTC. Translation gives CASSFGETQYF.

This chain joins TRBV5-5 and TRBJ2-7; D is possibly TRBD2 (5 bases). V was clipped by 1 base and J by 2 bases, with 10 bases between them. This CDR3 has 14 amino acids. CDR1 is SGHKS, CDR2 YYEKEE, per germline (reference sequence). CDR3 protein: CASSLSPGTYEQYF. The CDR3 DNA reads TGTGCCAGCAGCTTGTCTCCCGGGACCTACGAGCAGTACTTC.

This chain joins TRBV9 and TRBJ2-3; D is unclear. Looked up from germline, CDR1 is SGDLS and CDR2 is YYNGEE. V lost 3 bases, J lost 5 bases, and 10 bases lay in between. This CDR3 has 13 residues. The CDR3 coding sequence is TGTGCCAGCAGCGCAGAGGTCGGAGATACGCAGTATTTT. The encoded protein is CASSAEVGDTQYF. The full variable domain, rest sourced from reference TRBV9 and TRBJ2-3, is DSGVTQTPKHLITATGQRVTLRCSPRSGDLSVYWYQQSLDQGLQFLIQYYNGEERAKGNILERFSAQQFPDLHSELNLSSLELGDSALYFCASSAEVGDTQYFGPGTRLTVL.

The chain recombines TRBV11-3 with TRBJ2-7; no clear D gene. The CDR3 loop spans 13 amino acids. V lost 4 bases and J lost 7, with 14 bases in between. From germline, CDR1 is SGHNT and CDR2 YENEEA. The CDR3 DNA sequence: TGTGCCAGCAGCTCCTCCTCAGTGGCTGAGCAGTACTTC. Encoded protein: CASSSSSVAEQYF.

This sequence joins TRBV7-2 and TRBJ2-1; 9 bases align to TRBD1. The V gene end was trimmed by 1 base and the J gene end by 6 bases; junction bases not matched to a gene: 4. From germline, CDR1 is SGHTA and CDR2 FQGNSA. This CDR3 comprises 15 residues. The CDR3 nucleotides read TGTGCCAGCAGCTTAGATGGGACAGGGCTCAATGAGCAGTTCTTC. Translated: CASSLDGTGLNEQFF.

The chain links TRBV7-2 to TRBJ2-7; D is unresolved. The germline V and J ends were trimmed by 2 bases and 0 bases, with 14 bases remaining between them. CDR3 length: 16 amino acids. The germline V gene encodes CDR1 SGHTA and CDR2 FQGNSA. CDR3 sequence: CASSLLGRPDSYEQYF. The CDR3 DNA is TGTGCCAGCAGCTTATTGGGAAGGCCGGACTCCTACGAGCAGTACTTC.

The rearrangement uses TRBV28 and TRBJ2-7, with D unresolved. Germline V lookup: CDR1 MDHEN, CDR2 SYDVKM. The CDR3 has 11 residues. The germline V and J ends were trimmed by 5 bases and 2 bases, with 4 bases remaining between them. The CDR3 DNA reads TGTGCCAGCAGTGTAACCTACGAGCAGTACTTC. Its translation is CASSVTYEQYF.

V gene TRBV30 combines with J gene TRBJ2-1, with 7 nucleotides matching TRBD1. V gave up 2 bases and J gave up 5 bases; unmatched junction bases: 9. This CDR3 is built from 15 residues. Germline V gene sequence: CDR1 GTSNPN, CDR2 SVGIG (reference sequence). CDR3 amino acids: CAWSRLGQANNEQFF. DNA of the CDR3: TGTGCCTGGAGTCGCCTTGGACAGGCAAACAATGAGCAGTTCTTC.

The V and J genes are TRBV2 and TRBJ2-1, with D perhaps TRBD1 or TRBD2 (5 bases each). CDR1 is SNHLY and CDR2 is FYNNEI in the germline V gene. V lost 3 bases to trimming and J lost 1 base, with 10 bases between them. This CDR3 region has 15 residues. The CDR3 spells CASSEGVASYNEQFF. The CDR3 DNA follows: TGTGCCAGCAGTGAGGGGGTAGCGTCCTACAATGAGCAGTTCTTC.

The chain joins TRBV2 to TRBJ1-2, with TRBD1 as a possible D gene (5 bases). Germline V gene data show CDR1 as SNHLY and CDR2 as FYNNEI. The V end lost 7 bases, the J end lost 0 bases, and 9 bases lay between the germline ends. CDR3 length: 13 residues. The CDR3 loop reads CASTGLSNYGYTF. DNA for the CDR3: TGTGCCAGCACGGGGCTTTCTAACTATGGCTACACCTTC. Filled out from reference TRBV2 and TRBJ1-2, the complete variable domain reads EPEVTQTPSHQVTQMGQEVILRCVPISNHLYFYWYRQILGQKVEFLVSFYNNEISEKSEIFDDQFSVERPDGSNFTLKIRSTKLEDSAMYFCASTGLSNYGYTFGSGTRLTVV.

The rearrangement links TRBV27 to TRBJ2-3; 9 bases are a match to TRBD2. This CDR3 contains 12 residues. Trimming removed 5 bases from V and 9 bases from J; junction bases left unmatched: 3. The V gene's germline CDR1 is MNHEY and CDR2 SMNVEV (reference sequence). The CDR3 DNA reads as TGTGCCAGCAGTCCAGCGGGAGGAACGCAGTATTTT. Amino acid sequence: CASSPAGGTQYF.

This clone showed up just a few times. The chain links TRBV6-5 to TRBJ1-2; D unresolved. V lost 0 bases and J 5 bases, leaving 7 bases between the germline ends. The length of the CDR3 is 13 residues. CDR1 and CDR2 from the germline V gene are MNHEY and SVGAGI. The CDR3 sequence is CASSYSSLYGYTF. The CDR3 DNA sequence: TGTGCCAGCAGTTACTCCAGCCTTTATGGCTACACCTTC.

The sample holds one count of this clone. This chain's CDR3 is CASSLVGDSTDTQYF. In nucleotides, the CDR3 is TGTGCCAGCAGCTTAGTTGGGGACAGCACAGATACGCAGTATTTT. The chain has TRBV7-2 and TRBJ2-3; D possibly uses TRBD1 or TRBD2 (5 bases each). The germline V gene encodes CDR1 SGHTA and CDR2 FQGNSA. This CDR3 is built from 15 residues. V lost 1 base, J lost 0 bases, and 8 bases lay in between.

The genes are TRBV5-1 and TRBJ2-6, with 7 bases that match TRBD1. The CDR3 has 15 residues. With 2 bases clipped from V and 2 bases from J, the junction kept 1 base outside the gene matches. Germline CDR1 SGHRS, CDR2 YFSETQ. CDR3 bases: TGCGCCAGCAGCTTAGGGGGCGCTGGGGCCAACGTCCTGACTTTC. This codes for CASSLGGAGANVLTF.

The V and J genes are TRBV4-1 and TRBJ2-1; 9 positions match TRBD1. V lost 0 bases and J lost 10; bases outside the gene matches: 13. The germline V gene has CDR1 MGHRA and CDR2 YSYEKL. The CDR3 runs 17 residues. CDR3 DNA: TGCGCCAGCAGCCAAGATGGGACAGGGTCCCTATTCAGGGAGCAGTTCTTC. This gives the protein CASSQDGTGSLFREQFF.